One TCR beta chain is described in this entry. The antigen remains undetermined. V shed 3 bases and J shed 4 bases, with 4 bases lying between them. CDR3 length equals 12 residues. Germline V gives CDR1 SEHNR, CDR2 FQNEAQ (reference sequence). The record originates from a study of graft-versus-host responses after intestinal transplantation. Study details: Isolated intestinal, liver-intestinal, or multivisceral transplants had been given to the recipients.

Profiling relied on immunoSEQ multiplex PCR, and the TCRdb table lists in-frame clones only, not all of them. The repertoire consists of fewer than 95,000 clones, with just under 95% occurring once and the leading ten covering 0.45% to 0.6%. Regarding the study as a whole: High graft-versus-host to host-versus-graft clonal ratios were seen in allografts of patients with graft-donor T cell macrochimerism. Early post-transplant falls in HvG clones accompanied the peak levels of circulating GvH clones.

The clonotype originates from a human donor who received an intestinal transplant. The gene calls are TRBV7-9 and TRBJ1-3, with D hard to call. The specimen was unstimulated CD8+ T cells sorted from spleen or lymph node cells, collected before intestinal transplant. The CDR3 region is CASSFGGNTIYF. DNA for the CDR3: TGTGCCAGCAGCTTCGGGGGAAACACCATATATTTT. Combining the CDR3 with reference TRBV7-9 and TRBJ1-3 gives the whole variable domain DTGVSQNPRHKITKRGQNVTFRCDPISEHNRLYWYRQTLGQGPEFLTYFQNEAQLEKSRLLSDRFSAERPKGSFSTLEIQRTEQGDSAMYLCASSFGGNTIYFGEGSWLTVV.